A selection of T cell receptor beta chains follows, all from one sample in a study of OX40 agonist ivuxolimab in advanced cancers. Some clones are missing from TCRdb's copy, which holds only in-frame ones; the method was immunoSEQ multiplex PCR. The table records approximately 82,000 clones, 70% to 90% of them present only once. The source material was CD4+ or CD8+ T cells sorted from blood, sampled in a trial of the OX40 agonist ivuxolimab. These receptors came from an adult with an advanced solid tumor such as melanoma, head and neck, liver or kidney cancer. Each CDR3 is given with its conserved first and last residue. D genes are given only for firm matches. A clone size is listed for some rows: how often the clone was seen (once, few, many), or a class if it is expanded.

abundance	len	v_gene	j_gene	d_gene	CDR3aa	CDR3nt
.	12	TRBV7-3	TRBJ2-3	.	CASSYSRDTQYF	TGTGCCAGCAGCTACTCTCGAGATACGCAGTATTTT
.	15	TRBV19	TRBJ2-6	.	CASSIDSSGANVLTF	TGTGCCAGTAGTATTGACAGCTCTGGGGCCAACGTCCTGACTTTC
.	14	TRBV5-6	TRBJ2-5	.	CASSLAGKKETQYF	TGTGCCAGCAGCTTGGCCGGCAAGAAAGAGACCCAGTACTTC
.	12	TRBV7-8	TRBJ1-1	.	CASSLGRAEAFF	TGTGCCAGCAGCCTTGGGAGGGCTGAAGCTTTCTTT
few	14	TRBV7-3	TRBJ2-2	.	CASSRTYNTGELFF	TGTGCCAGCAGCAGGACTTATAATACAGGGGAGCTGTTTTTT
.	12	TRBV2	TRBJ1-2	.	CASSGDNYGYTF	TGTGCCAGCAGTGGGGATAACTATGGCTACACCTTC
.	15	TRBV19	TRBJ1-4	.	CASTPRTATNEKLFF	TGTGCCAGTACCCCTAGGACGGCCACTAATGAAAAACTGTTTTTT
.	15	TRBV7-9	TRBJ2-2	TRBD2	CASSERLAITGELFF	TGTGCCAGCAGCGAAAGACTAGCGATCACCGGGGAGCTGTTTTTT
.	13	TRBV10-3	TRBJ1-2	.	CAISESEGYGYTF	TGTGCCATCAGTGAGTCGGAGGGTTATGGCTACACCTTC
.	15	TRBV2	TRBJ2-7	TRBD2	CASSRLAGGRYEQYF	TGTGCCAGCAGTCGACTAGCGGGAGGGAGGTACGAGCAGTACTTC
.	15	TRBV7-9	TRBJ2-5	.	CASSSGLAWGETQYF	TGTGCCAGCAGCTCCGGGTTGGCTTGGGGAGAGACCCAGTACTTC
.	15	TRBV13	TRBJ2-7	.	CASSLIGRAAYEQYF	TGTGCCAGCAGCTTAATCGGTCGGGCCGCCTACGAGCAGTACTTC
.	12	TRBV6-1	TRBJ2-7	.	CASGQTTYEQYF	TGTGCCAGCGGTCAGACCACCTACGAGCAGTACTTC
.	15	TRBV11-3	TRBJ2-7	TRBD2	CASSRTSGSFYEQYF	TGTGCCAGCAGCCGTACTAGCGGGAGTTTCTACGAGCAGTACTTC
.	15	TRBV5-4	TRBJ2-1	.	CASSFHWSSYNEQFF	TGTGCCAGCAGCTTTCATTGGAGCTCCTACAATGAGCAGTTCTTC
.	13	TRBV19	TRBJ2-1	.	CASSIGTTYEQFF	TGTGCCAGTAGTATAGGGACTACCTATGAGCAGTTCTTC
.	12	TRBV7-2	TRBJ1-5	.	CASSSRGQPQHF	TGTGCCAGCAGCTCCCGGGGTCAGCCCCAGCATTTT
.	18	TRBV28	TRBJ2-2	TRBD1	CASRRPGQGPRGSGELFF	TGTGCCAGCAGACGCCCGGGACAGGGGCCACGGGGTTCCGGGGAGCTGTTTTTT
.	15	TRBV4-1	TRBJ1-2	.	CASSPPGQPNYGYTF	TGCGCCAGCAGCCCTCCGGGACAACCTAACTATGGCTACACCTTC
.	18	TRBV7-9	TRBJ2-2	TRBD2	CASSLNLAGKVRTGELFF	TGTGCCAGCAGCTTAAACCTAGCGGGAAAAGTTAGGACCGGGGAGCTGTTTTTT
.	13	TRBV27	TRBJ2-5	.	CASSLEGPRTQYF	TGTGCCAGCAGTTTAGAGGGACCACGGACCCAGTACTTC
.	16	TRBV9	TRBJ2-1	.	CASSVSHSQGMNEQFF	TGTGCCAGCAGCGTCTCACACTCACAGGGTATGAATGAGCAGTTCTTC
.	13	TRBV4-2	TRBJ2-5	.	CASSQARKETQYF	TGTGCCAGCAGCCAAGCCAGGAAAGAGACCCAGTACTTC
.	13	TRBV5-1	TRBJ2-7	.	CASTRRGGSEQYF	TGCGCCAGCACGCGGAGGGGCGGTAGCGAGCAGTACTTC
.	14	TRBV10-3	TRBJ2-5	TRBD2	CAIRGGGRQETQYF	TGTGCCATCAGGGGGGGAGGGCGTCAAGAGACCCAGTACTTC
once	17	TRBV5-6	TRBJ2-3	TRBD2	CASSIRWAGGSTDTQYF	TGTGCCAGCAGCATCCGATGGGCGGGAGGGAGCACAGATACGCAGTATTTT
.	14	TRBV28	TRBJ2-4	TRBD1	CASSQGQGPNIQYF	TGTGCCAGCAGCCAGGGACAGGGACCAAACATTCAGTACTTC
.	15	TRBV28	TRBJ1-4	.	CASSLYPTPNEKLFF	TGTGCCAGCAGTTTATACCCGACCCCTAATGAAAAACTGTTTTTT
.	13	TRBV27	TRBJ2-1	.	CASSARQTNEQFF	TGTGCCAGCAGTGCCCGACAGACCAATGAGCAGTTCTTC
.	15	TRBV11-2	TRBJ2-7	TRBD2	CASTLATSGSYEQYF	TGTGCCAGCACCCTAGCCACTAGCGGGTCCTACGAGCAGTACTTC
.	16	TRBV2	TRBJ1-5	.	CASSSDNGPRSEPQHF	TGTGCCAGCAGTTCCGACAACGGGCCTAGAAGCGAGCCCCAGCATTTT
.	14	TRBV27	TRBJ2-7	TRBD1	CASSRTGGAYEQYF	TGTGCCAGCAGCCGGACAGGGGGTGCCTACGAGCAGTACTTC
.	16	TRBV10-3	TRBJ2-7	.	CAISGTGRSGNYEQYF	TGTGCCATCAGTGGAACGGGGCGTAGCGGAAACTACGAGCAGTACTTC
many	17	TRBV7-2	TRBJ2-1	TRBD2	CASSLQAGGPPYNEQFF	TGTGCCAGCAGCTTACAAGCGGGAGGGCCCCCCTACAATGAGCAGTTCTTC
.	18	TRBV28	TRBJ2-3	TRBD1	CASTPPGQGVSYTDTQYF	TGTGCCAGCACCCCCCCGGGACAGGGCGTGTCTTATACAGATACGCAGTATTTT
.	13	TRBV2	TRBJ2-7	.	CASSERSIYEQYF	TGTGCCAGCAGTGAACGATCGATCTACGAGCAGTACTTC
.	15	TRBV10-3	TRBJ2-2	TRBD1	CAISGDRSNTGELFF	TGTGCCATCAGTGGGGACAGATCGAACACCGGGGAGCTGTTTTTT
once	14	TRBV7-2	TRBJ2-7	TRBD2	CASSPGLASYEQYF	TGTGCCAGCAGCCCGGGACTAGCGTCCTACGAGCAGTACTTC
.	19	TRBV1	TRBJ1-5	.	CTSSQGGRGRIGSGQPQHF	TGCACCAGCAGCCAAGGGGGTCGGGGCCGAATAGGGTCTGGTCAGCCCCAGCATTTT
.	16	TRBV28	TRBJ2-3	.	CASSSPGGPETDTQYF	TGTGCCAGCAGTTCGCCCGGGGGTCCAGAAACAGATACGCAGTATTTT
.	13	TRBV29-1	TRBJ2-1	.	CSVGEGRGVEQFF	TGCAGCGTTGGAGAGGGGAGAGGCGTTGAGCAGTTCTTC
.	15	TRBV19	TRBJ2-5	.	CASSPASAGQETQYF	TGTGCCAGTAGTCCCGCTAGCGCTGGGCAAGAGACCCAGTACTTC
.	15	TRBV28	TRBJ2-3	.	CASSLGRQGIYTQYF	TGTGCCAGCAGTTTGGGTAGGCAGGGGATTTATACGCAGTATTTT
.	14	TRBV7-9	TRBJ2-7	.	CASSLTGDSYEQYF	TGTGCCAGCAGCTTGACAGGAGATTCCTACGAGCAGTACTTC
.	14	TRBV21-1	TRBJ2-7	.	CASIRLAETYEQYF	TGTGCCAGCATCAGACTAGCAGAGACCTACGAGCAGTACTTC
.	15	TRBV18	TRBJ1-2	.	CASSPLVGSNYGYTF	TGTGCCAGCTCACCACTTGTAGGGTCCAACTATGGCTACACCTTC
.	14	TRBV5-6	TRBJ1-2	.	CASRDLGPNYGYTF	TGTGCCAGCAGAGACCTCGGACCGAACTATGGCTACACCTTC
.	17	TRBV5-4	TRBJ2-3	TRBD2	CASSSPGLAGAGDTQYF	TGTGCCAGCAGTTCACCGGGACTAGCGGGAGCCGGAGATACGCAGTATTTT
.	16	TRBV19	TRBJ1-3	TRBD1	CASSIGQGAKGNTIYF	TGTGCCAGTAGTATCGGACAGGGGGCGAAAGGAAACACCATATATTTT
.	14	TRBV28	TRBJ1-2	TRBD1	CASRGTGANYGYTF	TGTGCCAGCAGGGGGACAGGAGCTAACTATGGCTACACCTTC
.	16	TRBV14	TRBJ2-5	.	CASSRTLMGAEETQYF	TGTGCCAGCAGCCGAACTCTCATGGGAGCTGAAGAGACCCAGTACTTC
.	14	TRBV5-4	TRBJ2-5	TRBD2	CASGLGRGEETQYF	TGTGCCAGCGGCTTGGGTCGGGGGGAAGAGACCCAGTACTTC
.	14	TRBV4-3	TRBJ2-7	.	CASSQEKGAYEQYF	TGCGCCAGCAGCCAAGAGAAAGGGGCCTACGAGCAGTACTTC
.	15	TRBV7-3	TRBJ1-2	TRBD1	CASSPQPTGEEGYTF	TGTGCCAGCAGCCCGCAGCCGACAGGGGAGGAGGGCTACACCTTC
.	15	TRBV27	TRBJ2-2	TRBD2	CASSFGSGRAGELFF	TGTGCCAGCAGTTTTGGTAGCGGGAGGGCCGGGGAGCTGTTTTTT